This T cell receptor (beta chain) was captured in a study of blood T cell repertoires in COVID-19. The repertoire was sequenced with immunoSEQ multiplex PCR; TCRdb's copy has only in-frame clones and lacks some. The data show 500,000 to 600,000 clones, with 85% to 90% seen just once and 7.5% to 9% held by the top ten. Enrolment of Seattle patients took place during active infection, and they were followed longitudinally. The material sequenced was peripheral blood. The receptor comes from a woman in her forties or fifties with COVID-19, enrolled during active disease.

CDR3 protein: CASSYSQGEANEQFF. The CDR3 DNA reads as TGTGCCAGCAGTTACTCGCAGGGGGAAGCGAATGAGCAGTTCTTC. J is TRBJ2-1 and V is TRBV6-6, with 7 bases that match TRBD1. Germline loops: CDR1 MNHNY, CDR2 SVGAGI (reference sequence). CDR3 size: 15 residues. V lost 0 bases and J lost 7; bases outside the gene matches: 6.